A single sample is the source of the 15 T cell receptor beta chains below, sequenced in a study of cytomegalovirus exposure and HLA in healthy donors (dated by TCRdb to about 2017). The protocol used for the library was the immunoSEQ multiplex PCR assay. For the multiplex PCR, a mixture combining 60 forward primers for TCR Vbeta segments and 13 reverse primers for TCR Jbeta segments was used. What TCRdb holds here is the immuneACCESS table cut down to in-frame rearrangements. Part of the clones is not present; checked against another copy, under half of the missing clones reflect an unresolved V gene, and the others are unexplained. The sample yields about 150,000 clones; 9.4% were counted once. Clones ranked in the top ten supply 1.5% to 2% of the sample. The specimen sequenced was PBMCs. The origin of the receptors is a male donor in good health and CMV-seronegative.

This chain uses TRBV11-2 with TRBJ2-5; 8 bases are shared with TRBD2. The CDR3 runs to 11 residues. V lost 5 bases and J lost 7; bases outside the gene matches: 0. The germline V gene encodes CDR1 SGHAT and CDR2 FQNNGV. The CDR3 bases are TGTGCCAGCAGCCGGGGGGGGACCCAGTACTTC. Its translation: CASSRGGTQYF.

The chain recombines TRBV4-3 with TRBJ2-7, with TRBD2 identical over 8 bases. V was pared by 3 bases and J by 4 bases, with 11 bases of the junction left unmatched. Per the germline V gene, CDR1 is LGHNA and CDR2 is YSLEER. CDR3 length equals 16 residues. CDR3 loop: CASSHETSVPRYEQYF. The CDR3 DNA is TGCGCCAGCAGCCACGAGACTAGCGTACCTAGGTACGAGCAGTACTTC.

This clone occurred a few times. The V and J genes are TRBV30 and TRBJ2-3, with 8 bases lining up with TRBD1. CDR1 is GTSNPN, CDR2 SVGIG, per germline (reference sequence). The J segment lost 8 bases and the V segment lost 4 bases, leaving 11 bases of the junction unmatched. The CDR3 has 14 residues. The CDR3 sequence is CAWTADRVVGTQYF. CDR3 bases: TGTGCCTGGACCGCGGACAGGGTTGTCGGTACGCAGTATTTT. The variable domain in full, completed from reference TRBV30 and TRBJ2-3, reads SQTIHQWPATLVQPVGSPLSLECTVEGTSNPNLYWYRQAAGRGLQLLFYSVGIGQISSEVPQNLSASRPQDRQFILSSKKLLLSDSGFYLCAWTADRVVGTQYFGPGTRLTVL.

This clone has more than one count but fewer than ten. The chain is built from TRBV7-2 and TRBJ1-1, with 9 bases that match TRBD1. CDR1 and CDR2 (germline): SGHTA, FQGNSA. V was clipped by 7 bases and J by 5 bases; unmatched bases: 8. This CDR3 contains 14 residues. CDR3 nucleotide sequence: TGTGCCAGCAAGTTACAGGGGGCGGGAACTGAAGCTTTCTTT. Its translation is CASKLQGAGTEAFF.

As DNA, the CDR3 is TGTGCCAGCAGCCCGGGGGGGGCGAACTATGGCTACACCTTC. It encodes CASSPGGANYGYTF. This chain joins TRBV5-4 and TRBJ1-2; D might be TRBD1 (6 bases). V was trimmed by 4 bases and J by 2 bases, leaving 12 bases between them. This CDR3 is 14 amino acids long. CDR1 is SGHNT, CDR2 YYREEE, per germline (reference sequence).

This clone occurred a few times. The gene calls are TRBV28 and TRBJ2-7; 10 positions agree with TRBD2. This CDR3 region has 16 residues. From germline, CDR1 is MDHEN and CDR2 SYDVKM. With V trimmed by 4 bases and J by 2 bases, 8 bases remained unmatched. The CDR3 region is CASSSLGLAQTYEQYF. The CDR3, as DNA: TGTGCCAGCAGTTCATTGGGACTAGCGCAGACCTACGAGCAGTACTTC. Looking up the rest from reference TRBV28 and TRBJ2-7 gives the full variable domain: DVKVTQSSRYLVKRTGEKVFLECVQDMDHENMFWYRQDPGLGLRLIYFSYDVKMKEKGDIPEGYSVSREKKERFSLILESASTNQTSMYLCASSSLGLAQTYEQYFGPGTRLTVT.

This clone was counted a few times. The chain joins TRBV9 to TRBJ2-7; D is undetermined. Germline CDR1 is SGDLS and CDR2 is YYNGEE. The V and J ends lost 0 bases and 3 bases respectively, with 10 bases between them. This CDR3 is built from 14 residues. DNA for the CDR3: TGTGCCAGCAGCGTAGGGCTAGGAATCTACGAGCAGTACTTC. It specifies CASSVGLGIYEQYF. Together with reference TRBV9 and TRBJ2-7, the CDR3 gives the full variable domain: DSGVTQTPKHLITATGQRVTLRCSPRSGDLSVYWYQQSLDQGLQFLIQYYNGEERAKGNILERFSAQQFPDLHSELNLSSLELGDSALYFCASSVGLGIYEQYFGPGTRLTVT.

The chain joins TRBV27 to TRBJ2-3; TRBD2 matches at 11 bases. In germline, CDR1 is MNHEY, CDR2 SMNVEV (reference sequence). This CDR3 spans 15 amino acids. Trimming took 7 bases from V and 2 from J; bases not matched to a gene: 5. CDR3 bases: TGTGCCAGCAACCTGGGACTAGCGGCCACAGATACGCAGTATTTT. Translation: CASNLGLAATDTQYF.

The V gene is TRBV18, the J gene TRBJ2-7; TRBD1 might be the D (5 bases). CDR1 is KGHSH and CDR2 is LQKENI in the germline V gene. CDR3 length: 15 residues. The V and J ends lost 4 bases and 5 bases respectively, with 18 bases between them. The CDR3 DNA follows: TGTGCCAGCTCACAGGGTGGTGGGGCTCGCGACGAGCAGTACTTC. Its protein is CASSQGGGARDEQYF.

The rearrangement links TRBV7-9 to TRBJ1-2; no clear D gene. V lost 5 bases to trimming and J lost 8 bases, with 15 bases between them. CDR1 is SEHNR, CDR2 FQNEAQ, per germline (reference sequence). This CDR3 is 13 amino acids long. Written as DNA, the CDR3 is TGTGCCAGCAGCCCTAGACTGAAGCAAGGCTACACCTTC. This translates into CASSPRLKQGYTF.

The chain links TRBV28 to TRBJ1-1; 8 positions match TRBD1. The CDR3 consists of 13 residues. Germline V gene lookup returns CDR1 MDHEN and CDR2 SYDVKM. The junction had 6 bases not matched to a gene; V was cut back by 1 base and J by 11 bases. The chain's CDR3 is CASSLYSGGSAFF. DNA of the CDR3: TGTGCCAGCAGTTTATACTCAGGGGGCAGCGCTTTCTTT.

The V gene is TRBV6-1, the J gene TRBJ1-2; tentatively, D is TRBD1 (6 bases). This CDR3 is built from 13 residues. Trimming pared 8 bases from V and 4 bases from J, leaving 14 bases between. Germline CDR1 is MNHNS and CDR2 is SASEGT. The CDR3 loop reads CASATGEFYGYTF. CDR3 DNA: TGTGCCAGCGCGACAGGTGAATTCTATGGCTACACCTTC.

Concerning this clone: A read error may account for a junction end that differs from germline. CDR3 DNA: TGCGCCAGCAGCGAGCGGCCTAGCACAGATACGCGGTATTTT. This codes for CASSERPSTDTRYF. The chain couples TRBV5-1 to TRBJ2-3; possible D gene TRBD2, 5 bases. This CDR3 has 14 amino acids. CDR1 is SGHRS and CDR2 is YFSETQ in the germline V gene.

The chain links TRBV7-2 to TRBJ1-6; TRBD1 matches 10 bases. The germline V gene encodes CDR1 SGHTA and CDR2 FQGNSA. This CDR3 has 16 amino acids. V lost 4 bases and J lost 7; bases outside the gene matches: 7. CDR3 amino acids: CASSSPGQGGNSPLHF. Here the CDR3 DNA reads TGTGCCAGCAGCTCACCAGGACAGGGGGGGAATTCACCCCTCCACTTT.

The gene calls are TRBV5-1 and TRBJ2-7; D not resolved. Germline CDR1 reads SGHRS; CDR2 reads YFSETQ. This CDR3 contains 13 residues. V lost 0 bases to trimming and J lost 2 bases, with 6 bases between them. CDR3 region: CASSLAVPYEQYF. In nucleotides, the CDR3 is TGCGCCAGCAGCTTGGCGGTGCCCTACGAGCAGTACTTC. Variable domain in full (rest from reference TRBV5-1 and TRBJ2-7): KAGVTQTPRYLIKTRGQQVTLSCSPISGHRSVSWYQQTPGQGLQFLFEYFSETQRNKGNFPGRFSGRQFSNSRSEMNVSTLELGDSALYLCASSLAVPYEQYFGPGTRLTVT.